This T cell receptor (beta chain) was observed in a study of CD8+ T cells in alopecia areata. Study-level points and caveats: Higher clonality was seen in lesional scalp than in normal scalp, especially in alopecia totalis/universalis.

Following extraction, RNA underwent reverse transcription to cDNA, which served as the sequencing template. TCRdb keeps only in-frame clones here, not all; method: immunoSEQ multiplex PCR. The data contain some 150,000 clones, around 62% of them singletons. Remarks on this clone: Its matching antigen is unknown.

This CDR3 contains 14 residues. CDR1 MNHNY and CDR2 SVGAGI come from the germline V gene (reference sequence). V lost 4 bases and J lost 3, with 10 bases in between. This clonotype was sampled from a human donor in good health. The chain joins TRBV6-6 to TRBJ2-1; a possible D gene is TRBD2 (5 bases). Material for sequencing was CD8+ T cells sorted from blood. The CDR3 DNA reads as TGTGCCAGCAGTTCCACAACTAGCTACAATGAGCAGTTCTTC. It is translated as CASSSTTSYNEQFF.